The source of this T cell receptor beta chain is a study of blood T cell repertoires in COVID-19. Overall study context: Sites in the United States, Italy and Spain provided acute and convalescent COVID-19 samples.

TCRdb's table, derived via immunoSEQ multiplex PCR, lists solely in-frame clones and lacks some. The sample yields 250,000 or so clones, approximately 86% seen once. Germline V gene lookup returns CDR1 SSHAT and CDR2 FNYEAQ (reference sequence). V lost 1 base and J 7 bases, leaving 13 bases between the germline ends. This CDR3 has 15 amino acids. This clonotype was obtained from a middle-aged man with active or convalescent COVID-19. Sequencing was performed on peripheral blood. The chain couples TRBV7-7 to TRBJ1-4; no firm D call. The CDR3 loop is CASSLGRGNGEKLFF. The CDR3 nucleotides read TGTGCCAGCAGCTTAGGTCGAGGGAATGGTGAAAAACTGTTTTTT. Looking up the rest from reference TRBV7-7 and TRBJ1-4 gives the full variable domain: GAGVSQSPRYKVTKRGQDVTLRCDPISSHATLYWYQQALGQGPEFLTYFNYEAQPDKSGLPSDRFSAERPEGSISTLTIQRTEQRDSAMYRCASSLGRGNGEKLFFGSGTQLSVL.